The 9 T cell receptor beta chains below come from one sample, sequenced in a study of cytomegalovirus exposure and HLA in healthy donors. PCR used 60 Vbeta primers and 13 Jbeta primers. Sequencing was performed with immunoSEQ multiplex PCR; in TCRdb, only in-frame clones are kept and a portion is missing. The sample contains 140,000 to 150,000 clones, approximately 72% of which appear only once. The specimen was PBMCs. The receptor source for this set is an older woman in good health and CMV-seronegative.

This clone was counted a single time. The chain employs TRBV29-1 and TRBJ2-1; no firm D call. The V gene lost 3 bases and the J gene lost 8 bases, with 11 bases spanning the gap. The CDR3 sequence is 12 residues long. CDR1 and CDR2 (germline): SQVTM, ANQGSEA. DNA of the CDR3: TGCAGCGTTGATCACAGTTGGCATGAGCAGTTCTTC. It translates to CSVDHSWHEQFF.

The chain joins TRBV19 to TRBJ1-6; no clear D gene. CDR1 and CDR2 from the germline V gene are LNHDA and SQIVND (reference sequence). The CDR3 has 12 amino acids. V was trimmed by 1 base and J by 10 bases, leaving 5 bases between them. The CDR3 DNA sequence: TGTGCCAGTAGTATAGGAGCATCACCCCTCCACTTT. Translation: CASSIGASPLHF.

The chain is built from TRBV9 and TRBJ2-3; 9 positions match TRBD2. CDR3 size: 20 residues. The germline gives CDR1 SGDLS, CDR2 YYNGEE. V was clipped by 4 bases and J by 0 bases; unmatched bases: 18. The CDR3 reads CASSPRDRRLAASSTDTQYF. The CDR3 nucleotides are TGTGCCAGCAGCCCCCGGGACAGACGACTAGCGGCATCTAGCACAGATACGCAGTATTTT.

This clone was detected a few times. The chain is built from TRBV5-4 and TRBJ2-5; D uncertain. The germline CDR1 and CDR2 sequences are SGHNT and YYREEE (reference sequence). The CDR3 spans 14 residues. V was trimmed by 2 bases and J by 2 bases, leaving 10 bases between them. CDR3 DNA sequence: TGTGCCAGCAGCTTACGGAGAAATCAAGAGACCCAGTACTTC. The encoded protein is CASSLRRNQETQYF. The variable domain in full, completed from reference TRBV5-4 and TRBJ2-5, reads ETGVTQSPTHLIKTRGQQVTLRCSSQSGHNTVSWYQQALGQGPQFIFQYYREEENGRGNFPPRFSGLQFPNYSSELNVNALELDDSALYLCASSLRRNQETQYFGPGTRLLVL.

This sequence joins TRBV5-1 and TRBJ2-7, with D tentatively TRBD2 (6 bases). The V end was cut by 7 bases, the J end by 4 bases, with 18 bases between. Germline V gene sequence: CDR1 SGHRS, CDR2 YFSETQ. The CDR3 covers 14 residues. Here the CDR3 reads CASSLSPGDYEQYF. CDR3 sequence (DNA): TGCGCCAGCTCTTTGTCCCCGGGGGATTACGAGCAGTACTTC. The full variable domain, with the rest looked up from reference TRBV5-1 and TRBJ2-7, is KAGVTQTPRYLIKTRGQQVTLSCSPISGHRSVSWYQQTPGQGLQFLFEYFSETQRNKGNFPGRFSGRQFSNSRSEMNVSTLELGDSALYLCASSLSPGDYEQYFGPGTRLTVT.

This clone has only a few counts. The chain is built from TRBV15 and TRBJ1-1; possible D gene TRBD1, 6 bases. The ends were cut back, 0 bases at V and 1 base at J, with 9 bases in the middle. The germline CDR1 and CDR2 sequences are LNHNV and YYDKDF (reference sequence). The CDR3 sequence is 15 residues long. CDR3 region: CATSRDQGWNTEAFF. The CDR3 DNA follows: TGTGCCACCAGCAGAGATCAGGGGTGGAACACTGAAGCTTTCTTT.

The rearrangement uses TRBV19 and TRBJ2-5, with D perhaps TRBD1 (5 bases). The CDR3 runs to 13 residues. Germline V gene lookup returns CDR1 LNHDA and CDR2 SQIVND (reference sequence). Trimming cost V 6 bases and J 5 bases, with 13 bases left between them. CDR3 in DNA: TGTGCCAGTAGCCCCGCCTGGGGCGAGACCCAGTACTTC. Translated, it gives CASSPAWGETQYF.

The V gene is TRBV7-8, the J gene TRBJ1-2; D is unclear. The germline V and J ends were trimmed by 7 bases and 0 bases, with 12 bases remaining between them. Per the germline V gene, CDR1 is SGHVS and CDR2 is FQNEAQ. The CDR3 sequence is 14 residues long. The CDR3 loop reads CASTPQATNYGYTF. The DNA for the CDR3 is TGTGCCAGCACCCCACAAGCGACTAACTATGGCTACACCTTC.

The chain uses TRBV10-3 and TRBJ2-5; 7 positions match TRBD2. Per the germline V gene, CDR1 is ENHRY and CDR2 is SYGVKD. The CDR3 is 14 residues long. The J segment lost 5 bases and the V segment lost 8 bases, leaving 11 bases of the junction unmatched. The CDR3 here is CAIGLAGVGETQYF. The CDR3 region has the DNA TGTGCCATCGGTCTGGCGGGGGTGGGGGAGACCCAGTACTTC.